This T cell receptor (beta chain) emerged from a study of identical twins. In the case of this clonotype: Its antigen remains unidentified.

TCRdb re-called the 5' RACE reads through MiXCR, storing one row per CDR3 protein. The data show about 690,000 distinct CDR3 sequences, around 21% seen once. Study observations and caveats: With abundant cord blood beta clonotypes, insertions were fewer; memory repertoires showed no such pattern.

Per germline, CDR1 DFQATT and CDR2 SNEGSKA (reference sequence). The J segment lost 4 bases and the V segment lost 3 bases, leaving 3 bases of the junction unmatched. The CDR3 covers 12 residues. These data were also filed under a second study, of T cells expressing NK-cell markers.

Sequencing was performed on PBMCs. J is TRBJ2-7 and V is TRBV20-1; the match to TRBD1 covers 7 bases. This TCR derives from a woman younger than 30 in good health. DNA of the CDR3: TGCAGTGCTAGTCGACAGGGTTACGAGCAGTACTTC. This translates into CSASRQGYEQYF.